Below, 21 T cell receptor beta chains from the same sample are listed, as sequenced in a study of a mutant IDH1 vaccine in newly diagnosed glioma. These receptors lack a known antigen. Here immunoSEQ multiplex PCR was the method, and the copy in TCRdb shows in-frame clones only, minus some. Among over 50,000 clones listed, more than 80% were seen once. As for time point: week 5, during vaccination. A single vaccine dose contained 300 ug of mutant IDH1 20-mer peptide, and topical imiquimod was used with it. Sample: PBMCs, taken from a glioma patient whose treatment included an IDH1 peptide vaccine. These receptors originate from a middle-aged woman with glioma.

The CDR3 reads CASSQISGQPQHF. Written as DNA, the CDR3 is TGCGCCAGCAGCCAAATAAGTGGTCAGCCCCAGCATTTT. The chain employs TRBV4-3 and TRBJ1-5; D remains ambiguous. Trimming removed 2 bases at V and 6 bases at J, with 8 bases between. Looked up from germline, CDR1 is LGHNA and CDR2 is YSLEER. The CDR3 extends over 13 amino acids.

This rearrangement joins TRBV7-9 to TRBJ2-2; D is unclear. Germline values: CDR1 SEHNR, CDR2 FQNEAQ (reference sequence). The CDR3 is 12 residues long. V lost 3 bases and J 6 bases, leaving 5 bases between the germline ends. DNA of the CDR3: TGTGCCAGCAGCTTTGCGTCCGGGGAGCTGTTTTTT. Amino acid sequence: CASSFASGELFF.

The chain combines TRBV2 with TRBJ2-5, with no clear D. V lost 6 bases, J lost 5 bases, and 10 bases lay in between. CDR3 size: 12 residues. Germline V gene data show CDR1 as SNHLY and CDR2 as FYNNEI. CDR3 sequence: CASRVVGETQYF. The CDR3 coding sequence is TGTGCCAGCAGAGTGGTGGGGGAGACCCAGTACTTC.

The chain joins TRBV5-1 to TRBJ1-1; 10 nucleotides match TRBD1. The V and J ends lost 3 bases and 3 bases, in that order; junction bases with no gene match: 8. This CDR3 region has 16 residues. Germline CDR1 SGHRS, CDR2 YFSETQ. CDR3 nucleotides: TGCGCCAGCAGCTGGGGACAGGGGTTTCCTTACACTGAAGCTTTCTTT. It translates to CASSWGQGFPYTEAFF.

The V gene is TRBV7-9, the J gene TRBJ1-1, with D uncertain. Looked up from germline, CDR1 is SEHNR and CDR2 is FQNEAQ (reference sequence). The CDR3 runs 15 residues. V lost 1 base and J lost 0, with 9 bases in between. CDR3 residues: CASSLEGSMNTEAFF. Written as DNA, the CDR3 is TGTGCCAGCAGCTTAGAGGGCAGCATGAACACTGAAGCTTTCTTT.

The V gene is TRBV6-6, the J gene TRBJ2-7, with 8 bases aligning to TRBD1. J was trimmed by 3 bases and V by 8 bases; bases with no gene match: 3. Germline CDR1 MNHNY, CDR2 SVGAGI (reference sequence). The CDR3 has 12 amino acids. The CDR3 loop reads CASAGGIYEQYF. The CDR3 DNA reads as TGTGCCAGCGCAGGGGGCATCTACGAGCAGTACTTC.

V and J are TRBV6-1 and TRBJ1-4; TRBD1 might be the D (5 bases). This CDR3 is 14 amino acids long. Per the germline V gene, CDR1 is MNHNS and CDR2 is SASEGT. Trimming removed 1 base from V and 6 bases from J, with 9 bases in between. CDR3 nucleotide sequence: TGTGCCAGCAGTGAAGGGGGCGCGGATGAAAAACTGTTTTTT. The encoded protein is CASSEGGADEKLFF.

The V gene is TRBV20-1, the J gene TRBJ2-1; D not certain. The CDR3 length is 11 residues. Trimming shortened V by 1 base and J by 13 bases, and 11 bases separated the two germline ends. CDR1 and CDR2 from the germline V gene are DFQATT and SNEGSKA (reference sequence). CDR3 coding DNA: TGCAGTGCTAGAGGCTCAAGACACCAGTTCTTC. This translates into CSARGSRHQFF.

The chain has TRBV6-5 and TRBJ2-5; maybe TRBD1 (6 bases). Trimming removed 4 bases from V and 1 base from J, with 10 bases in between. The CDR3 has 14 amino acids. Germline V lookup: CDR1 MNHEY, CDR2 SVGAGI. The CDR3 protein is CASSLWGPQETQYF. The DNA for the CDR3 is TGTGCCAGCAGTTTGTGGGGGCCCCAAGAGACCCAGTACTTC.

This clone has just one count. The rearrangement uses TRBV18 and TRBJ1-6; no definite D call. V was pared by 1 base and J by 8 bases, with 12 bases between. Germline V gene lookup returns CDR1 KGHSH and CDR2 LQKENI. The CDR3 runs to 15 residues. CDR3 nucleotide sequence: TGTGCCAGCTCACCACGTCGGGGAAAGGATTCACCCCTCCACTTT. Translation gives CASSPRRGKDSPLHF.

The chain uses TRBV5-1 and TRBJ2-1; 10 nucleotides line up with TRBD1. The CDR3 is made up of 15 amino acids. Germline trimming cut 2 bases from V and 11 bases from J; bases unmatched to any gene: 10. From germline, CDR1 is SGHRS and CDR2 YFSETQ. The CDR3 here is CASSLSPGQGIKQFF. In DNA form, the CDR3 reads TGCGCCAGCAGCTTATCGCCGGGACAGGGGATAAAGCAGTTCTTC.

This sequence joins TRBV29-1 and TRBJ2-7; weak D call: TRBD2 (6 bases). The CDR3 sequence is 12 residues long. Germline loops: CDR1 SQVTM, CDR2 ANQGSEA. V was shortened by 5 bases and J by 4 bases, with 12 bases between the two germline ends. The CDR3 spells CSVLWDSYEQYF. The CDR3 DNA reads as TGCAGCGTTTTGTGGGACTCGTACGAGCAGTACTTC.

The rearrangement joins TRBV10-2 to TRBJ2-3, with D perhaps matching TRBD1 (6 bases). CDR1 and CDR2 from the germline V gene are WSHSY and SAAADI. The length of the CDR3 is 14 residues. The V end was cut by 7 bases, the J end by 2 bases, with 13 bases between. CDR3 sequence: CASNLGALTDTQYF. The CDR3 region has the DNA TGCGCCAGCAACCTGGGGGCACTCACAGATACGCAGTATTTT.

This chain uses TRBV4-3 with TRBJ1-6, with D unclear. The V and J ends lost 1 base and 4 bases respectively, with 8 bases between them. The germline CDR1 and CDR2 sequences are LGHNA and YSLEER. The CDR3 sequence is 15 residues long. CDR3 loop: CASSQGVIYNSPLHF. The CDR3 region has the DNA TGCGCCAGCAGCCAAGGGGTGATATATAATTCACCCCTCCACTTT.

This chain links TRBV4-1 with TRBJ1-1, with 7 bases fitting TRBD1. CDR3 size: 15 residues. CDR1 is MGHRA, CDR2 YSYEKL, per germline. The J segment lost 0 bases and the V segment lost 0 bases, leaving 1 base of the junction unmatched. This CDR3 is CASSQEGTVNTEAFF. In nucleotides, the CDR3 is TGCGCCAGCAGCCAAGAGGGGACAGTGAACACTGAAGCTTTCTTT.

The chain combines TRBV6-1 with TRBJ2-3, with D hard to call. Germline CDR1 and CDR2: MNHNS and SASEGT. The CDR3 extends over 18 amino acids. V was trimmed by 2 bases and J by 0 bases, leaving 18 bases between them. The CDR3 nucleotides are TGTGCCAGCAGTGAATTATCATCGTGGGCGGCTAGCACAGATACGCAGTATTTT. Translation: CASSELSSWAASTDTQYF.

The chain is built from TRBV9 and TRBJ2-1, with TRBD2 identical over 9 bases. The germline gives CDR1 SGDLS, CDR2 YYNGEE. The CDR3 extends over 14 amino acids. J lost 9 bases, V lost 0 bases, and 4 bases had no gene match. The CDR3 loop is CASSVVGLATEQFF. The CDR3 coding sequence is TGTGCCAGCAGCGTAGTGGGACTAGCCACTGAGCAGTTCTTC.

The rearrangement joins TRBV2 to TRBJ2-1; 8 bases are shared with TRBD2. The V gene end was trimmed by 3 bases and the J gene end by 4 bases; junction bases not matched to a gene: 5. The CDR3 length is 15 residues. Germline assignment: CDR1 SNHLY and CDR2 FYNNEI. CDR3 DNA: TGTGCCAGCAGTGAGTTTCGCGGGGGGTACAATGAGCAGTTCTTC. Translation gives CASSEFRGGYNEQFF. The whole variable domain, remainder taken from reference TRBV2 and TRBJ2-1, is EPEVTQTPSHQVTQMGQEVILRCVPISNHLYFYWYRQILGQKVEFLVSFYNNEISEKSEIFDDQFSVERPDGSNFTLKIRSTKLEDSAMYFCASSEFRGGYNEQFFGPGTRLTVL.

The chain is built from TRBV4-2 and TRBJ1-1; D might be TRBD1 (5 bases). Germline V gene lookup returns CDR1 LGHNA and CDR2 YNFKEQ. Trimming took off 1 base at V and 11 bases at J, with 20 bases between the two ends. The CDR3 extends over 15 amino acids. CDR3 DNA: TGTGCCAGCAGCCAAGCCCACAGGAACCTTGGAGGGGCTTTCTTT. Amino acid sequence: CASSQAHRNLGGAFF.

This chain links TRBV5-1 with TRBJ2-7; D possibly corresponds to TRBD1 (8 bases). CDR1 is SGHRS and CDR2 is YFSETQ in the germline V gene. The V gene lost 5 bases and the J gene lost 1 base, with 19 bases spanning the gap. This CDR3 has 16 amino acids. The CDR3 nucleotides read TGCGCCAGCAGACAACTACAGGGGGGGGAGTCCTACGAGCAGTACTTC. It yields the protein CASRQLQGGESYEQYF.

This rearrangement joins TRBV5-1 to TRBJ2-2, with a weak D call TRBD2 (6 bases). The length of the CDR3 is 15 residues. V was clipped by 3 bases and J by 4 bases, with 13 bases between them. The germline CDR1 and CDR2 sequences are SGHRS and YFSETQ. CDR3 DNA sequence: TGCGCCAGCAGCTATATACCGGGACTCACCGGGGAGCTGTTTTTT. This codes for CASSYIPGLTGELFF.